These 8 T cell receptor beta chains came from one sample sequenced in a study of cytomegalovirus exposure and HLA in healthy donors. Researchers ran the PCR with 60 Vbeta and 13 Jbeta primers. TCRdb's table, derived via immunoSEQ multiplex PCR, lists solely in-frame clones and lacks some. The sample consists of 90,000 to 120,000 clones, roughly 82% of them appearing once. The sample taken for sequencing was PBMCs. These TCRs come from a young woman in good health and CMV-seronegative.

This clone was recorded a few times. The chain joins TRBV5-4 to TRBJ2-1, with TRBD2 matching over 7 bases. The V and J ends lost 2 bases and 0 bases, in that order; junction bases with no gene match: 5. The germline CDR1 and CDR2 sequences are SGHNT and YYREEE (reference sequence). The CDR3 extends over 16 amino acids. CDR3 nucleotides: TGTGCCAGCAGCTTTGGTCGCGGGAGCTCCTACAATGAGCAGTTCTTC. Its translation is CASSFGRGSSYNEQFF.

This clone was seen just once. This CDR3 is CASSPGQGAYNEQFF. The DNA of the CDR3 is TGCGCCAGCAGCCCCGGACAGGGGGCCTACAATGAGCAGTTCTTC. This sequence joins TRBV4-3 and TRBJ2-1, with 10 nucleotides matching TRBD1. The germline CDR1 and CDR2 sequences are LGHNA and YSLEER. J was trimmed by 2 bases and V by 4 bases; bases with no gene match: 2. The length of the CDR3 is 15 residues.

The chain is built from TRBV30 and TRBJ2-3; D uncertain. The germline V gene encodes CDR1 GTSNPN and CDR2 SVGIG (reference sequence). Between the trimmed V and J ends, which lost 0 bases and 2 bases, there was a span of 9 bases. This CDR3 spans 14 amino acids. The CDR3 sequence: CAWSVDSATDTQYF. The CDR3 bases are TGTGCCTGGAGTGTAGACTCAGCCACAGATACGCAGTATTTT.

V is TRBV5-4 and J is TRBJ2-1, with TRBD1 matching 11 bases. Looked up from germline, CDR1 is SGHNT and CDR2 is YYREEE (reference sequence). The ends lost 4 bases at V and 5 bases at J; junction bases unmatched: 11. CDR3 size: 17 residues. CDR3 residues: CASSGWGQGVKNNEQFF. CDR3 coding DNA: TGTGCCAGCAGCGGCTGGGGACAGGGGGTAAAGAACAATGAGCAGTTCTTC.

V gene TRBV6-6 combines with J gene TRBJ2-7, with D unclear. This CDR3 has 12 amino acids. The germline gives CDR1 MNHNY, CDR2 SVGAGI (reference sequence). The V and J ends lost 4 bases and 5 bases respectively, with 9 bases between them. DNA of the CDR3: TGTGCCAGCAGTTTCAGGTCTGACGAGCAGTACTTC. Translating gives CASSFRSDEQYF.

CDR3: CASSSYTEAFF. Written as DNA, the CDR3 is TGTGCCAGCAGCTCTTACACTGAAGCTTTCTTT. The chain couples TRBV5-4 to TRBJ1-1; D is uncertain. V lost 3 bases, J lost 3 bases, and 3 bases lay in between. The CDR3 has 11 amino acids. The germline CDR1 and CDR2 sequences are SGHNT and YYREEE (reference sequence). The full variable domain, completed using reference TRBV5-4 and TRBJ1-1, is ETGVTQSPTHLIKTRGQQVTLRCSSQSGHNTVSWYQQALGQGPQFIFQYYREEENGRGNFPPRFSGLQFPNYSSELNVNALELDDSALYLCASSSYTEAFFGQGTRLTVV.

DNA for the CDR3: TGTGCCAGCAGTTACGGGGTCGCAGGGAGGGAGCAGTATTTT. It codes for CASSYGVAGREQYF. This chain uses TRBV6-5 with TRBJ2-3; 7 bases align to TRBD2. The CDR3 length is 14 residues. Trimming cost V 2 bases and J 11 bases; bases outside gene matches: 10. Germline values: CDR1 MNHEY, CDR2 SVGAGI.

The chain joins TRBV2 to TRBJ1-1; D gene ambiguous. Germline CDR1 reads SNHLY; CDR2 reads FYNNEI. The CDR3 covers 13 residues. V was trimmed by 5 bases and J by 0 bases, leaving 7 bases between them. The CDR3 protein is CASSPGLNTEAFF. In DNA, the CDR3 is TGTGCCAGCAGTCCCGGGTTGAACACTGAAGCTTTCTTT.